The source of this TCR beta chain is a study of beta chain features in type 1 diabetes. Study results and caveats: Reduced insertions and increased deletions marked VDJ junctions in type 1 diabetes patients. Any HLA type influence on TCRB rearrangement was left unresolved here.

As concerns this clone: Its antigen remains unknown.

Reverse transcription of all isolated RNA meant that expressed TCRB transcripts were sequenced. Profiled with immunoSEQ multiplex PCR; TCRdb holds only in-frame clones, not every one. The data contain 240,000 or so clones, more than 65% of them seen just once; the ten biggest clones take up approximately 0.053%. Germline lookup yields CDR1 SEHNR and CDR2 FQNEAQ (reference sequence). The CDR3 is 13 amino acids. V gave up 6 bases and J gave up 5 bases; unmatched junction bases: 4. This sequence joins TRBV7-9 and TRBJ1-1; the match to TRBD1 covers 9 bases. The TCR sequence derives from a man aged 25 to 40 in good health. The sample comprised naive CD4+ T cells from blood. The CDR3 bases are TGTGCCAGCAGGGACAGGGGATGGACTGAAGCTTTCTTT. It specifies CASRDRGWTEAFF.